The T cell receptor (beta chain) described here comes from a study of blood T cell repertoires in COVID-19. Turning to the study itself: Samples taken during acute and convalescent COVID-19 were collected in the United States, Italy and Spain. From T cells, B-cell-depleted T cells, or PBMCs came the material, which was cDNA or gDNA.

Original processing notes: For nucleated cells, counts were estimated from reference gene primer amplification. The data were produced by immunoSEQ multiplex PCR, yet TCRdb's version contains in-frame clones alone and is incomplete. D and trimming were read from the DNA, whereas the V and J calls and clone size are those reported in that table. The profile shows some 150,000 clones, around 90% of them singletons. The receptor was derived from a man aged 60-69 years with acute or convalescent COVID-19. Input material: peripheral blood.

The CDR3 nucleotides are TGTGCCAGCAGTTTATGGGGGGGACCCTATGGCTACACCTTC. Translated: CASSLWGGPYGYTF. V usage is TRBV27 and J usage is TRBJ1-2; a possible D gene is TRBD1 (5 bases). With 1 base removed from V and 4 bases from J, the gap between germline ends came to 10 bases. The CDR3 runs 14 residues. Germline CDR1 and CDR2: MNHEY and SMNVEV (reference sequence).